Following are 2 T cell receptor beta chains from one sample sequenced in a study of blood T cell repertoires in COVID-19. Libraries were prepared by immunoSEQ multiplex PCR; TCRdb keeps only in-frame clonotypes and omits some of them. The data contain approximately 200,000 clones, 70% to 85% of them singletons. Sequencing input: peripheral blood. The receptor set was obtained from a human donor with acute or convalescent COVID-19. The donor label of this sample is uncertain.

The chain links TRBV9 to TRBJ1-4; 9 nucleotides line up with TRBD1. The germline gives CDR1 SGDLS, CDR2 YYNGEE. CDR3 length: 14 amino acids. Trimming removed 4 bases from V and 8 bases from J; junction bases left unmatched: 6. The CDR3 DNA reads TGTGCCAGCAGCCCCGGGACAGGGATGGAAAAACTGTTTTTT. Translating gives CASSPGTGMEKLFF.

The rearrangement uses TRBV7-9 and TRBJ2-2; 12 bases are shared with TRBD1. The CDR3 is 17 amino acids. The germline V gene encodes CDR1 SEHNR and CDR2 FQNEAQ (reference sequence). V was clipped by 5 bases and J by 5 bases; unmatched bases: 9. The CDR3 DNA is TGTGCCAGCAGCCACAACCCGGGACAGGGGGCGACCGGGGAGCTGTTTTTT. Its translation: CASSHNPGQGATGELFF.